This entry lists 10 T cell receptor beta chains sequenced from one sample in a study of shared clonotypes between healthy human individuals. Only in-frame clones appear in the TCRdb table, and some are missing; sequencing was by immunoSEQ multiplex PCR. The sample yields 2 million or so clones, about 95% seen once. Naive CD8 cells lacked CD45RO, underwent positive selection for CCR7 and left out terminally differentiated effector memory CD45RA+ cells. Sequencing input: naive CD8+ T cells sorted from blood. The receptors here all came from a man aged 18 to 29 in good health.

The count of this clone is one. The chain links TRBV30 to TRBJ1-3; 7 bases fit TRBD1. Germline V gene sequence: CDR1 GTSNPN, CDR2 SVGIG (reference sequence). CDR3 length equals 15 residues. V lost 6 bases to trimming and J lost 0 bases; unmatched junction nucleotides: 8. CDR3 in DNA: TGTGCCTGCACACAGGGGATCAGCTCTGGAAACACCATATATTTT. Amino acid sequence: CACTQGISSGNTIYF.

The rearrangement links TRBV2 to TRBJ2-5; 8 nucleotides align to TRBD2. The CDR3 is 16 amino acids. Trimming at V came to 6 bases and at J to 4 bases, leaving 13 bases not matched to a gene. Germline CDR1 reads SNHLY; CDR2 reads FYNNEI. CDR3 DNA sequence: TGTGCCAGCAGGCATACCGGACTAGCCGGGAGAGAGACCCAGTACTTC. This sequence encodes CASRHTGLAGRETQYF. Drawing the rest from reference TRBV2 and TRBJ2-5, the complete variable domain is EPEVTQTPSHQVTQMGQEVILRCVPISNHLYFYWYRQILGQKVEFLVSFYNNEISEKSEIFDDQFSVERPDGSNFTLKIRSTKLEDSAMYFCASRHTGLAGRETQYFGPGTRLLVL.

The rearrangement joins TRBV6-5 to TRBJ1-5; possibly TRBD1 for D (5 bases). Trimming took off 6 bases at V and 6 bases at J, with 9 bases between the two ends. This CDR3 has 12 amino acids. Germline assignment: CDR1 MNHEY and CDR2 SVGAGI. This CDR3 is CASSNGGQPQHF. The CDR3 region has the DNA TGTGCCAGCAGCAACGGGGGTCAGCCCCAGCATTTT.

The chain carries TRBV4-1 and TRBJ2-7; 9 bases fit TRBD1. Germline V lookup: CDR1 MGHRA, CDR2 YSYEKL. The CDR3 covers 13 residues. The ends lost 3 bases at V and 10 bases at J; junction bases unmatched: 7. The CDR3 region is CASSHGTGGGQYF. The DNA of the CDR3 is TGCGCCAGCAGCCACGGAACAGGGGGCGGTCAGTACTTC.

The genes are TRBV2 and TRBJ2-3, with 9 bases lining up with TRBD2. Germline CDR1 SNHLY, CDR2 FYNNEI. The CDR3 is 15 amino acids. V lost 6 bases and J lost 2; bases outside the gene matches: 6. Here the CDR3 reads CASRTSGFSTDTQYF. The CDR3 DNA follows: TGTGCCAGCAGGACTAGCGGCTTCTCCACAGATACGCAGTATTTT.

This clone appeared a single time. The gene calls are TRBV27 and TRBJ2-7; 8 nucleotides agree with TRBD2. The CDR3 spans 15 residues. V shed 0 bases and J 2 bases; nucleotides not matched to a gene: 3. Germline V gene data show CDR1 as MNHEY and CDR2 as SMNVEV (reference sequence). The DNA of the CDR3 is TGTGCCAGCAGTTTATCACTAGCGGAGCCCTACGAGCAGTACTTC. Protein product: CASSLSLAEPYEQYF.

This clone turned up a few times. The genes are TRBV7-9 and TRBJ2-3, with TRBD2 as a possible D gene (6 bases). CDR3 length equals 13 residues. With 5 bases removed from V and 2 bases from J, the gap between germline ends came to 8 bases. The germline CDR1 and CDR2 sequences are SEHNR and FQNEAQ (reference sequence). The CDR3 region is CASSQDYTDTQYF. The DNA for the CDR3 is TGTGCCAGCAGCCAGGACTACACAGATACGCAGTATTTT.

The chain carries TRBV5-4 and TRBJ2-2; D gene ambiguous. Trimming left V 3 bases short and J 8 bases short, with 8 bases between. This CDR3 spans 12 amino acids. Looked up from germline, CDR1 is SGHNT and CDR2 is YYREEE (reference sequence). The CDR3 region is CASSSGEGELFF. DNA for the CDR3: TGTGCCAGCAGCTCGGGTGAGGGGGAGCTGTTTTTT. The full variable domain, rest sourced from reference TRBV5-4 and TRBJ2-2, is ETGVTQSPTHLIKTRGQQVTLRCSSQSGHNTVSWYQQALGQGPQFIFQYYREEENGRGNFPPRFSGLQFPNYSSELNVNALELDDSALYLCASSSGEGELFFGEGSRLTVL.

This clone was seen more than once but under ten times. The J gene is TRBJ1-5, the V gene TRBV6-1; a weak D match, TRBD1 (6 bases). V gave up 4 bases and J gave up 3 bases, with 13 bases separating them. The germline CDR1 and CDR2 sequences are MNHNS and SASEGT. This CDR3 has 15 amino acids. The CDR3: CASSGPTGHNQPQHF. The CDR3 DNA sequence: TGTGCCAGCAGTGGACCGACAGGTCACAATCAGCCCCAGCATTTT.

This chain connects TRBV2 to TRBJ2-3; TRBD2 matches at 7 bases. Germline values: CDR1 SNHLY, CDR2 FYNNEI. This CDR3 spans 17 amino acids. J was trimmed by 6 bases and V by 6 bases; bases with no gene match: 18. CDR3 in DNA: TGTGCCAGCAGAGACCCCGGGACTACCATAATTTTGGATACGCAGTATTTT. Its protein is CASRDPGTTIILDTQYF.